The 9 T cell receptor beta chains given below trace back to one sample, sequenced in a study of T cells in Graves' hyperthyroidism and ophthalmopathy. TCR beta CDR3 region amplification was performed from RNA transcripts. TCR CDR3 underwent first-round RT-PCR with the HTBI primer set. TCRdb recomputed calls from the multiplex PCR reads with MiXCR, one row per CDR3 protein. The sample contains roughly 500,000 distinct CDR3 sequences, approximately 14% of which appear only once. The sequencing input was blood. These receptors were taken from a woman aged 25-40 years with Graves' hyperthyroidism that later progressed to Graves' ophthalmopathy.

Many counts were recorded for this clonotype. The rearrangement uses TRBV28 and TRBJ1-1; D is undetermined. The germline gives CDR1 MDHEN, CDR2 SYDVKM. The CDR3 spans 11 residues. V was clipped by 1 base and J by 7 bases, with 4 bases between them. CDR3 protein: CASSLYREAFF. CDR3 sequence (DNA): TGTGCCAGCAGTTTATACCGTGAAGCTTTCTTT.

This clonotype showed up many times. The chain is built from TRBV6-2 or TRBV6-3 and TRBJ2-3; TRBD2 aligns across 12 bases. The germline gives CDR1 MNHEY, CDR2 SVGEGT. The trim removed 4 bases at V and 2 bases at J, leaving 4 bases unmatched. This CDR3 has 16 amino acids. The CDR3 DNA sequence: TGTGCCAGCAGTTCCACTAGCGGGAGGTCCACAGATACGCAGTATTTT. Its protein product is CASSSTSGRSTDTQYF.

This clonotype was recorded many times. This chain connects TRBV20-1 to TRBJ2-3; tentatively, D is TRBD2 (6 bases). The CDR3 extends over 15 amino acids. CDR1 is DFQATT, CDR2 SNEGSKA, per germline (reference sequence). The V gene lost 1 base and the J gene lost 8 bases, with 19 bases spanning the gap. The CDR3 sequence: CSARVIAVTSGTQYF. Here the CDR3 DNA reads TGCAGTGCTAGAGTCATAGCGGTGACCTCGGGTACGCAGTATTTT.

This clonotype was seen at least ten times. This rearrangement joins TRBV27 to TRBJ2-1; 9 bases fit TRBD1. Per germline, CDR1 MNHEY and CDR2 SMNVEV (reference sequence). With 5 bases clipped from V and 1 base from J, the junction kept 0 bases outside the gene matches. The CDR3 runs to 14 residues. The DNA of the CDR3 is TGTGCCAGCAGTGACAGGGGGTCCTACAATGAGCAGTTCTTC. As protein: CASSDRGSYNEQFF.

The CDR3, as DNA: TGTGCCAGCAGTTACGGAAAGGGACAGGGAAAGGGCTACACCTTC. Translated, it gives CASSYGKGQGKGYTF. V is TRBV6-5 and J is TRBJ1-2; 9 nucleotides agree with TRBD1. Trimming at V came to 2 bases and at J to 8 bases, leaving 9 bases not matched to a gene. CDR1 is MNHEY, CDR2 SVGAGI, per germline. The CDR3 contains 15 residues.

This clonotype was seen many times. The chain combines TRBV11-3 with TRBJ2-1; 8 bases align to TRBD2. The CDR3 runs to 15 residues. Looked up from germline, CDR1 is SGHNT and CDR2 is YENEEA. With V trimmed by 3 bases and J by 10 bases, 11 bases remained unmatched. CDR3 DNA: TGTGCCAGCAGCTTTACGGGACTAGGTCATGGAGAGCAGTTCTTC. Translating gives CASSFTGLGHGEQFF.

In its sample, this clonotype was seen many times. CDR3 sequence (DNA): TGTGCCAGCAGTTTACCCCGGGGGGGGGGAAACACCATATATTTT. It codes for CASSLPRGGGNTIYF. The chain employs TRBV28 and TRBJ1-3, with D maybe TRBD1 (5 bases). Germline loops: CDR1 MDHEN, CDR2 SYDVKM. Trimming removed 2 bases at V and 4 bases at J, with 12 bases between. The CDR3 runs 15 residues.

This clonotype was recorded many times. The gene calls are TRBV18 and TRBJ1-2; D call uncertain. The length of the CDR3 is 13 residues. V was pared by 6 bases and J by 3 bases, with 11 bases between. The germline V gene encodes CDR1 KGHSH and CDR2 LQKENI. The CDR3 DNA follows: TGTGCCAGCTCCCCCGACGTAGACTATGGCTACACCTTC. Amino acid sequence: CASSPDVDYGYTF.

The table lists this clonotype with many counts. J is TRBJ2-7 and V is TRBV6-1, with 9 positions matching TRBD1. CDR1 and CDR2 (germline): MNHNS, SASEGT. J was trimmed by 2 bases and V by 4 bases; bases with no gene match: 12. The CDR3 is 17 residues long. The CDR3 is CASSASGTGFRAYEQYF. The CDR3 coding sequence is TGTGCCAGCAGTGCCTCCGGGACAGGGTTCCGGGCCTACGAGCAGTACTTC.